Following are 24 T cell receptor beta chains from one sample sequenced in a study of blood T cell repertoires in COVID-19. Clones were read by immunoSEQ multiplex PCR, and TCRdb kept only the in-frame ones, dropping some. The data contain 250,000 to 350,000 clones, approximately 90% of them seen just once; the ten biggest clones take up 8.5% to 12%. Material for sequencing was PBMCs or T cells enriched from blood (not recorded which). These receptors came from a woman under 30 who had recovered from COVID-19.

This clone was found once. CDR3 protein: CASTGTSGSGGETQYF. In DNA, the CDR3 is TGTGCCAGCACCGGGACTAGCGGGAGTGGGGGTGAGACCCAGTACTTC. The J gene is TRBJ2-5, the V gene TRBV9; 14 nucleotides agree with TRBD2. The trim removed 6 bases at V and 5 bases at J, leaving 9 bases unmatched. The CDR3 length is 16 residues. Looked up from germline, CDR1 is SGDLS and CDR2 is YYNGEE.

The rearrangement uses TRBV5-1 and TRBJ1-1, with a possible D match to TRBD1 (5 bases). The length of the CDR3 is 13 residues. The V end was cut by 4 bases, the J end by 1 base, with 8 bases between. CDR1 is SGHRS and CDR2 is YFSETQ in the germline V gene. CDR3 DNA: TGCGCCAGCAGCGTACAGGAGAACACTGAAGCTTTCTTT. It codes for CASSVQENTEAFF.

The V call is TRBV5-6, the J call TRBJ2-7, with TRBD1 matching 7 bases. CDR1 SGHDT and CDR2 YYEEEE come from the germline V gene. The CDR3 contains 14 residues. Germline trimming cut 3 bases from V and 2 bases from J; bases unmatched to any gene: 5. CDR3 protein: CASSSDRRPYEQYF. DNA of the CDR3: TGTGCCAGCAGCTCGGACAGGCGTCCCTACGAGCAGTACTTC.

The rearrangement links TRBV7-9 to TRBJ2-2, with a possible D match to TRBD2 (6 bases). This CDR3 is built from 15 residues. Germline CDR1 SEHNR, CDR2 FQNEAQ (reference sequence). Trimming pared 4 bases from V and 6 bases from J, leaving 15 bases between. CDR3 region: CASSSSRRRAGELFF. Written as DNA, the CDR3 is TGTGCCAGCAGCTCCTCGAGACGGAGGGCCGGGGAGCTGTTTTTT.

Here the CDR3 reads CASSGDTESSYEQYF. The CDR3 DNA follows: TGTGCCAGCAGTGGGGACACCGAGAGCTCCTACGAGCAGTACTTC. V is TRBV2 and J is TRBJ2-7, with D perhaps matching TRBD1 (6 bases). Between the trimmed V and J ends, which lost 4 bases and 0 bases, there was a span of 13 bases. The CDR3 has 15 amino acids. Germline V gene data show CDR1 as SNHLY and CDR2 as FYNNEI. Full variable domain (outside the CDR3, taken from reference TRBV2 and TRBJ2-7): EPEVTQTPSHQVTQMGQEVILRCVPISNHLYFYWYRQILGQKVEFLVSFYNNEISEKSEIFDDQFSVERPDGSNFTLKIRSTKLEDSAMYFCASSGDTESSYEQYFGPGTRLTVT.

This chain uses TRBV4-1 with TRBJ1-1; TRBD1 matches 10 bases. The CDR3 runs to 15 residues. V lost 4 bases to trimming and J lost 3 bases; unmatched junction nucleotides: 5. Per the germline V gene, CDR1 is MGHRA and CDR2 is YSYEKL. The CDR3 region is CASSRLGTGDTEAFF. In DNA, the CDR3 is TGCGCCAGCAGCCGTCTCGGGACAGGGGACACTGAAGCTTTCTTT.

This clone appeared once. The J gene is TRBJ1-4, the V gene TRBV5-4; TRBD1 might be the D (5 bases). CDR3 size: 12 residues. Germline CDR1 is SGHNT and CDR2 is YYREEE (reference sequence). The ends were cut back, 4 bases at V and 8 bases at J, with 9 bases in the middle. The DNA for the CDR3 is TGTGCCAGCAGCACTCAGGGCGAAAAACTGTTTTTT. This sequence encodes CASSTQGEKLFF.

The V call is TRBV30, the J call TRBJ2-7; TRBD1 is a possible D gene (5 bases). Deletions cut 5 bases from V and 1 base from J, with 15 bases between. CDR1 and CDR2 (germline): GTSNPN, SVGIG (reference sequence). The CDR3 has 14 amino acids. In DNA, the CDR3 is TGTGCCTGGGAGACAGAACGGCTTTCCTACGAGCAGTACTTC. This codes for CAWETERLSYEQYF.

The chain combines TRBV12-3 or TRBV12-4 with TRBJ1-2; weak D call: TRBD1 (6 bases). Trimming pared 10 bases from V and 9 bases from J, leaving 15 bases between. This CDR3 contains 11 residues. CDR3 residues: CAIDRYPRYTF. The DNA of the CDR3 is TGTGCCATCGACAGGTACCCTCGCTACACCTTC.

This chain connects TRBV27 to TRBJ1-5; no clear D gene. The germline gives CDR1 MNHEY, CDR2 SMNVEV (reference sequence). V was shortened by 1 base and J by 5 bases, with 12 bases between the two germline ends. The CDR3 totals 15 residues. The chain's CDR3 is CASSLWADGDQPQHF. The CDR3 DNA reads as TGTGCCAGCAGTTTATGGGCAGACGGGGATCAGCCCCAGCATTTT.

This chain connects TRBV7-2 to TRBJ1-4, with D unclear. Germline-derived CDR1 and CDR2 are SGHTA and FQGNSA. This CDR3 spans 15 amino acids. Trimming cost V 5 bases and J 5 bases, with 15 bases left between them. CDR3 DNA sequence: TGTGCCAGCAGCCCCCGGGGAGGGAGAAATGAAAAACTGTTTTTT. Translating gives CASSPRGGRNEKLFF.

The chain has TRBV10-1 and TRBJ1-1, with 7 bases lining up with TRBD1. V was pared by 6 bases and J by 3 bases, with 4 bases of the junction left unmatched. Germline V CDR1 and CDR2: WNHNN, SYGVQD (reference sequence). The CDR3 covers 13 residues. The DNA for the CDR3 is TGCGCCAGCAGACAGGGGCTGGACACTGAAGCTTTCTTT. It codes for CASRQGLDTEAFF.

In this sample, this clone turned up once. One end of the junction varies from germline; a read error may be responsible. Other nucleotide sequences in the sample specify the same CDR3. The rearrangement uses TRBV28 and TRBJ2-1; D is unresolved. Germline-derived CDR1 and CDR2 are MDHEN and SYDVKM. The CDR3 is 12 amino acids. The CDR3 here is CASSLWSNEQFF. In DNA form, the CDR3 reads TGTGCCAGCAGCTTATGGAGCAATGAGCAGTTCTTC.

This clone was seen repeatedly, ten times or more. This rearrangement joins TRBV30 to TRBJ1-6; perhaps TRBD1 as D (5 bases). CDR1 is GTSNPN, CDR2 SVGIG, per germline (reference sequence). The ends were cut back, 5 bases at V and 9 bases at J, with 14 bases in the middle. The CDR3 sequence is 13 residues long. This CDR3 is CAWVGVGGSPLHF. For the CDR3, the DNA is TGTGCCTGGGTAGGGGTGGGGGGTTCACCCCTCCACTTT.

The chain recombines TRBV19 with TRBJ2-1; D unresolved. Between the trimmed V and J ends, which lost 0 bases and 8 bases, there was a span of 8 bases. The germline CDR1 and CDR2 sequences are LNHDA and SQIVND (reference sequence). The CDR3 runs 13 residues. The CDR3 DNA follows: TGTGCCAGTAGTATAGATAATTTCGATGAGCAGTTCTTC. Translating gives CASSIDNFDEQFF.

This sequence joins TRBV4-1 and TRBJ1-3; D perhaps matches TRBD1 (6 bases). Per germline, CDR1 MGHRA and CDR2 YSYEKL. Trimming shortened V by 1 base and J by 0 bases, and 7 bases separated the two germline ends. This CDR3 comprises 15 residues. Written as DNA, the CDR3 is TGCGCCAGCAGCCAAGGGACAGTCTCTGGAAACACCATATATTTT. It translates to CASSQGTVSGNTIYF.

The chain has TRBV5-1 and TRBJ1-6; D not certain. The CDR3 extends over 15 amino acids. The germline V gene has CDR1 SGHRS and CDR2 YFSETQ. The V end lost 3 bases, the J end lost 10 bases, and 17 bases lay between the germline ends. The CDR3 region has the DNA TGCGCCAGCAGCTCGGGAGGAGGGATTGGGTCACCCCTCCACTTT. Protein product: CASSSGGGIGSPLHF.

This chain joins TRBV7-6 and TRBJ2-7; 8 nucleotides line up with TRBD2. V trimming: 5 bases; J trimming: 4 bases; junction bases outside the gene matches: 10. The CDR3 has 15 amino acids. CDR1 is SGHVS, CDR2 FNYEAQ, per germline. In DNA, the CDR3 is TGTGCCAGCAGCGTCGAACCGGGACTAGAATACGAGCAGTACTTC. As protein: CASSVEPGLEYEQYF.

The rearrangement joins TRBV27 to TRBJ2-7, with D perhaps TRBD2 (5 bases). Germline CDR1 and CDR2: MNHEY and SMNVEV (reference sequence). Trimming left V 5 bases short and J 2 bases short, with 19 bases between. The CDR3 runs to 16 residues. As DNA, the CDR3 is TGTGCCAGCAGTCCGAGCTTGGGAGCGTCCGCCTACGAGCAGTACTTC. This codes for CASSPSLGASAYEQYF.

This sequence joins TRBV28 and TRBJ1-5; 9 bases map to TRBD1. The CDR3 is 15 amino acids. V shed 4 bases and J 5 bases; nucleotides not matched to a gene: 6. Per the germline V gene, CDR1 is MDHEN and CDR2 is SYDVKM. CDR3 sequence: CASSSQGAEDQPQHF. In DNA form, the CDR3 reads TGTGCCAGCAGTTCACAGGGGGCGGAGGATCAGCCCCAGCATTTT.

This clone appeared a single time. The J gene is TRBJ2-3, the V gene TRBV9; 9 nucleotides line up with TRBD1. The CDR3 covers 19 residues. Germline assignment: CDR1 SGDLS and CDR2 YYNGEE. The V gene end was trimmed by 3 bases and the J gene end by 2 bases; junction bases not matched to a gene: 16. CDR3 protein: CASSEDRGPAGILTDTQYF. For the CDR3, the DNA is TGTGCCAGCAGCGAGGACAGGGGCCCAGCGGGGATCCTCACAGATACGCAGTATTTT.

The rearrangement joins TRBV2 to TRBJ1-6; D ambiguous. CDR1 is SNHLY and CDR2 is FYNNEI in the germline V gene. CDR3 length: 13 residues. V was clipped by 7 bases and J by 9 bases, with 13 bases between them. The CDR3 DNA is TGTGCCAGCATACAGAGAGAGTTTTCACCCCTCCACTTT. Its translation: CASIQREFSPLHF.

This chain links TRBV11-2 with TRBJ2-7, with D possibly matching TRBD2 (6 bases). V lost 0 bases and J 1 base, leaving 16 bases between the germline ends. Germline loops: CDR1 SGHAT, CDR2 FQNNGV. There are 17 residues in the CDR3. Here the CDR3 DNA reads TGTGCCAGCAGCTTAGATCATTGGCGGGGCTCGTCCTACGAGCAGTACTTC. Amino acid sequence: CASSLDHWRGSSYEQYF.

The CDR3 loop is CATGYFANTGELFF. The CDR3 nucleotides read TGTGCCACCGGGTACTTCGCGAACACCGGGGAGCTGTTTTTT. This chain connects TRBV27 to TRBJ2-2, with D hard to call. Germline lookup yields CDR1 MNHEY and CDR2 SMNVEV (reference sequence). V was pared by 10 bases and J by 0 bases, with 12 bases between. CDR3 length: 14 amino acids.